The 27 T cell receptor beta chains below all came from one sample that was sequenced in a study of cytomegalovirus exposure and HLA in healthy donors. 13 Jbeta primers and 60 Vbeta primers were used for the PCR. Assay: immunoSEQ multiplex PCR; the TCRdb copy retains only in-frame clones and omits some. This sample has 200,000 to 250,000 clones; 78% occur once, and the top ten carry 0.4% to 0.6%. Sequences were obtained from PBMCs. Every receptor here comes from a boy between 10 and 17 years old in good health and CMV-seronegative.

This clone was counted between two and nine times. The J gene is TRBJ2-7, the V gene TRBV11-3, with D possibly matching TRBD1 (9 bases). With 4 bases removed from V and 1 base from J, the gap between germline ends came to 23 bases. The CDR3 totals 18 residues. Germline V gene sequence: CDR1 SGHNT, CDR2 YENEEA. CDR3: CASSSWGQGRGGSYEQYF. The CDR3 bases are TGTGCCAGCAGCTCGTGGGGACAGGGCCGGGGGGGATCCTACGAGCAGTACTTC.

The genes are TRBV10-1 and TRBJ2-7; 7 bases fit TRBD2. The CDR3 loop spans 15 amino acids. CDR1 WNHNN and CDR2 SYGVQD come from the germline V gene (reference sequence). The V segment lost 7 bases and the J segment 3 bases; nucleotides outside the gene matches: 12. CDR3 residues: CASNRKRGRIYEQYF. The CDR3 region has the DNA TGCGCCAGCAACAGGAAGCGCGGGAGAATCTACGAGCAGTACTTC.

Note on this clone: One end of the junction fails to match germline, which may point to a read error. V gene TRBV7-9 combines with J gene TRBJ2-4; D remains unclear. The germline gives CDR1 SEHNR, CDR2 FQNEAQ (reference sequence). CDR3 length: 16 amino acids. CDR3 residues: CSSSLAPAPGKNIQYF. CDR3 DNA: TGTTCCAGCAGCTTAGCCCCCGCTCCAGGAAAAAACATTCAGTACTTC.

V is TRBV11-3 and J is TRBJ1-2; a possible D gene is TRBD1 (5 bases). CDR3 length: 14 amino acids. CDR1 is SGHNT and CDR2 is YENEEA in the germline V gene. The V gene lost 8 bases and the J gene lost 2 bases, with 15 bases spanning the gap. For the CDR3, the DNA is TGTGCCAGCGCTAGGGGTGGGGCAAACTATGGCTACACCTTC. Amino acid sequence: CASARGGANYGYTF. Based on the CDR3 plus reference TRBV11-3 and TRBJ1-2, the full variable domain is EAGVVQSPRYKIIEKKQPVAFWCNPISGHNTLYWYLQNLGQGPELLIRYENEEAVDDSQLPKDRFSAERLKGVDSTLKIQPAELGDSAVYLCASARGGANYGYTFGSGTRLTVV.

This chain links TRBV30 with TRBJ1-4; TRBD1 agrees at 8 bases. The germline V gene encodes CDR1 GTSNPN and CDR2 SVGIG (reference sequence). The CDR3 covers 14 residues. V was clipped by 3 bases and J by 6 bases; unmatched bases: 6. In DNA form, the CDR3 reads TGTGCCTGGAGCCAGGGGGCAGGGTATGAAAAACTGTTTTTT. Translated: CAWSQGAGYEKLFF.

This chain joins TRBV4-1 and TRBJ2-3; 10 nucleotides agree with TRBD2. The germline V gene has CDR1 MGHRA and CDR2 YSYEKL. V lost 3 bases, J lost 1 base, and 10 bases stayed unmatched. The CDR3 has 18 amino acids. CDR3 in amino acids: CASSQTLSSGGRTDTQYF. DNA for the CDR3: TGCGCCAGCAGCCAGACCCTAAGTAGCGGGGGGCGCACAGATACGCAGTATTTT.

The chain carries TRBV11-2 and TRBJ2-7; D possibly corresponds to TRBD1 (5 bases). The CDR3 consists of 15 residues. V was cut by 5 bases and J by 3 bases, with 17 bases left in between. Looked up from germline, CDR1 is SGHAT and CDR2 is FQNNGV. The CDR3 bases are TGTGCCAGCAGCGTCACAGGTACGAATCACTACGAGCAGTACTTC. This encodes CASSVTGTNHYEQYF.

V and J are TRBV6-4 and TRBJ2-3; TRBD2 agrees at 9 bases. With 5 bases clipped from V and 2 bases from J, the junction kept 11 bases outside the gene matches. CDR3 length: 17 amino acids. Germline values: CDR1 MRHNA, CDR2 SNTAGT. CDR3 in amino acids: CASSQIRLAAYTDTQYF. DNA of the CDR3: TGTGCCAGCAGTCAAATCAGACTAGCGGCGTACACAGATACGCAGTATTTT.

This clone was counted once. The V call is TRBV13, the J call TRBJ2-2, with TRBD2 matching 11 bases. V lost 4 bases, J lost 7 bases, and 2 bases stayed unmatched. CDR1 PRHDT and CDR2 FYEKMQ come from the germline V gene (reference sequence). This CDR3 is 14 amino acids long. DNA of the CDR3: TGTGCCAGCAGCTCGGGACTAGCGGACGGGGAGCTGTTTTTT. It yields the protein CASSSGLADGELFF.

The rearrangement uses TRBV10-1 and TRBJ2-1; weak D call: TRBD1 (6 bases). The V end was cut by 3 bases, the J end by 10 bases, with 16 bases between. The length of the CDR3 is 14 residues. Germline CDR1 is WNHNN and CDR2 is SYGVQD (reference sequence). CDR3 in DNA: TGCGCCAGCAGTGAATATTCAGGGGTGGGAGAGCAGTTCTTC. It specifies CASSEYSGVGEQFF.

V and J are TRBV6-5 and TRBJ2-4; 9 bases are shared with TRBD2. CDR1 MNHEY and CDR2 SVGAGI come from the germline V gene. The CDR3 is made up of 15 amino acids. V lost 6 bases and J lost 9; bases outside the gene matches: 12. For the CDR3, the DNA is TGTGCCAGCAGGTTCTCTAGCGGGGTCTCCGGCATTCAGTACTTC. This codes for CASRFSSGVSGIQYF.

V usage is TRBV10-2 and J usage is TRBJ2-1; possibly TRBD1 for D (7 bases). CDR3 length: 14 residues. Germline CDR1 WSHSY, CDR2 SAAADI. V dropped 3 bases and J dropped 10 bases, with 16 bases sitting between them. The CDR3 DNA sequence: TGCGCCAGCAGTGATGAGTCCAGGGGGAGGGAGCAGTTCTTC. Amino acids: CASSDESRGREQFF.

V usage is TRBV30 and J usage is TRBJ1-1; unclear D gene. The length of the CDR3 is 12 residues. V lost 6 bases and J lost 7, with 15 bases in between. From germline, CDR1 is GTSNPN and CDR2 SVGIG (reference sequence). CDR3: CACFSKTYEAFF. In nucleotides, the CDR3 is TGTGCCTGCTTTTCGAAAACTTATGAAGCTTTCTTT.

The chain uses TRBV11-2 and TRBJ2-7, with D perhaps matching TRBD2 (5 bases). The CDR3 contains 16 residues. Trimming cost V 1 base and J 2 bases, with 15 bases left between them. The germline V gene encodes CDR1 SGHAT and CDR2 FQNNGV. The CDR3 DNA reads TGTGCCAGCAGCTTAGCTCCGGACTTTGCTCCCTACGAGCAGTACTTC. Residues: CASSLAPDFAPYEQYF.

J is TRBJ2-1 and V is TRBV7-6; D is uncertain. Per germline, CDR1 SGHVS and CDR2 FNYEAQ. The CDR3 totals 12 residues. V was pared by 5 bases and J by 9 bases, with 11 bases between. CDR3 loop: CASSVREVEQFF. Written as DNA, the CDR3 is TGTGCCAGCAGCGTCCGAGAGGTTGAGCAGTTCTTC.

The rearrangement joins TRBV4-1 to TRBJ2-2; 7 nucleotides match TRBD1. Germline V gives CDR1 MGHRA, CDR2 YSYEKL. Trimming removed 1 base from V and 9 bases from J; junction bases left unmatched: 14. The CDR3 contains 17 residues. The CDR3, as DNA: TGCGCCAGCAGCCAAGTTCGTCCCCGCAGGGGGTTCCGGGAGCTGTTTTTT. This encodes CASSQVRPRRGFRELFF.

This chain uses TRBV6-5 with TRBJ1-3; D not certain. Germline V lookup: CDR1 MNHEY, CDR2 SVGAGI. This CDR3 is built from 13 residues. Trimming took off 2 bases at V and 4 bases at J, with 6 bases between the two ends. This CDR3 is CASSYTAGNTIYF. The DNA of the CDR3 is TGTGCCAGCAGTTACACAGCCGGAAACACCATATATTTT.

This chain connects TRBV7-2 to TRBJ1-1, with 8 bases fitting TRBD1. The CDR3 loop spans 15 amino acids. Germline loops: CDR1 SGHTA, CDR2 FQGNSA. V was clipped by 4 bases and J by 2 bases; unmatched bases: 6. The CDR3 DNA reads as TGTGCCAGCAGCTGGGACAGGACCAAAAACACTGAAGCTTTCTTT. This encodes CASSWDRTKNTEAFF.

The chain carries TRBV18 and TRBJ1-1; 9 positions match TRBD1. V trimming: 3 bases; J trimming: 1 base; junction bases outside the gene matches: 6. Germline assignment: CDR1 KGHSH and CDR2 LQKENI. This CDR3 is 16 amino acids long. CDR3 nucleotide sequence: TGTGCCAGCTCACCGAAAACAGGGGGCCAGAACACTGAAGCTTTCTTT. This sequence encodes CASSPKTGGQNTEAFF.

The chain carries TRBV6-6 and TRBJ2-1; D gene ambiguous. Germline values: CDR1 MNHNY, CDR2 SVGAGI (reference sequence). V dropped 3 bases and J dropped 3 bases, with 15 bases sitting between them. The CDR3 loop spans 16 amino acids. The DNA for the CDR3 is TGTGCCAGCAGTTATTTAGACTCCCTGAACTACAATGAGCAGTTCTTC. This sequence encodes CASSYLDSLNYNEQFF.

V is TRBV30 and J is TRBJ1-2; the match to TRBD1 covers 8 bases. Germline CDR1 is GTSNPN and CDR2 is SVGIG (reference sequence). CDR3 length equals 15 residues. Trimming at V came to 4 bases and at J to 3 bases, leaving 10 bases not matched to a gene. The CDR3 is CAWITDRGSDYGYTF. The CDR3 DNA sequence: TGTGCCTGGATCACCGACAGGGGAAGCGACTATGGCTACACCTTC.

The genes are TRBV5-1 and TRBJ2-2; 7 nucleotides agree with TRBD1. V dropped 4 bases and J dropped 7; count of bases not matched to a gene: 7. Germline V gene lookup returns CDR1 SGHRS and CDR2 YFSETQ. This CDR3 spans 14 amino acids. The CDR3 nucleotides are TGCGCCAGCAGCCTGACAGGGATGAGCGGGGAGCTGTTTTTT. The encoded protein is CASSLTGMSGELFF.

The chain couples TRBV29-1 to TRBJ1-4; no clear D. The ends were cut back, 6 bases at V and 2 bases at J, with 10 bases in the middle. Germline V gene data show CDR1 as SQVTM and CDR2 as ANQGSEA. CDR3 length equals 13 residues. Here the CDR3 DNA reads TGCAGCGTCGGAGCAGTGACTAATGAAAAACTGTTTTTT. This encodes CSVGAVTNEKLFF.

The chain links TRBV5-4 to TRBJ1-1; D remains ambiguous. The CDR3 is 11 amino acids. With 3 bases removed from V and 6 bases from J, the gap between germline ends came to 6 bases. Germline CDR1 reads SGHNT; CDR2 reads YYREEE (reference sequence). Here the CDR3 DNA reads TGTGCCAGCAGCTCCGTTTCTGAAGCTTTCTTT. Its translation is CASSSVSEAFF.

The rearrangement links TRBV5-5 to TRBJ1-1; 7 bases are shared with TRBD1. Per the germline V gene, CDR1 is SGHKS and CDR2 is YYEKEE (reference sequence). The CDR3 contains 14 residues. V gave up 5 bases and J gave up 6 bases; unmatched junction bases: 10. In DNA form, the CDR3 reads TGTGCCAGCAGATCGACAGGGACGATAGCTGAAGCTTTCTTT. Translating gives CASRSTGTIAEAFF.

The chain joins TRBV14 to TRBJ2-1, with D maybe TRBD2 (5 bases). V lost 6 bases and J lost 7, with 25 bases in between. The CDR3 runs to 17 residues. Germline CDR1 SGHDN, CDR2 FVKESK. This CDR3 is CASSQPPTRAPPNEQFF. Here the CDR3 DNA reads TGTGCCAGCAGTCAGCCTCCAACTAGAGCCCCCCCAAATGAGCAGTTCTTC.

This chain uses TRBV4-1 with TRBJ2-7; perhaps TRBD2 as D (5 bases). The CDR3 contains 15 residues. Germline V gene lookup returns CDR1 MGHRA and CDR2 YSYEKL. V lost 3 bases and J 2 bases, leaving 14 bases between the germline ends. The CDR3 nucleotides are TGCGCCAGCAGCCAGCGCCCTAGCCGCCCCTACGAGCAGTACTTC. Protein product: CASSQRPSRPYEQYF.